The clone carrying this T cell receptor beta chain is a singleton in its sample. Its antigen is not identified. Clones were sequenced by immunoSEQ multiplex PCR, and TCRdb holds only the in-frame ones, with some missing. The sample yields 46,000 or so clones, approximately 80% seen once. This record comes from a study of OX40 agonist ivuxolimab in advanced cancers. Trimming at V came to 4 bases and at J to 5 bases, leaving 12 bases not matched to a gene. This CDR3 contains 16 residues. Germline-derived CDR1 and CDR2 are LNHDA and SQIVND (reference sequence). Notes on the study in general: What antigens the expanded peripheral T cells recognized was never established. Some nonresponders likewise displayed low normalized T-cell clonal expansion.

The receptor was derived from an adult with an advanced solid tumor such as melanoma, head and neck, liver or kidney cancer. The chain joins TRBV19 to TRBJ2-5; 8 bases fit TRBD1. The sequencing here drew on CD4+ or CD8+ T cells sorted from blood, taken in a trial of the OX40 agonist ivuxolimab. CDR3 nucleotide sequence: TGTGCCAGTAGTACCCAGAATGGACAGGGCCGGGAGACCCAGTACTTC. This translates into CASSTQNGQGRETQYF.